The 12 T cell receptor beta chains presented below share a single source sample, sequenced in a study of T cells in localized non-small cell lung cancer. The data were produced by immunoSEQ multiplex PCR, yet TCRdb's version contains in-frame clones alone and is incomplete. Among around 39,000 clones listed, around 90% were seen once. Source: peripheral blood, taken before any cancer treatment. The receptors derive from a woman aged 35-75 years with stage I lung adenocarcinoma.

The rearrangement uses TRBV7-6 and TRBJ2-1; D gene unclear. CDR1 and CDR2 (germline): SGHVS, FNYEAQ. This CDR3 contains 14 residues. Trimming pared 5 bases from V and 1 base from J, leaving 9 bases between. This CDR3 is CASSAYRSYNEQFF. DNA for the CDR3: TGTGCCAGCAGCGCATACCGTTCCTACAATGAGCAGTTCTTC.

This chain connects TRBV9 to TRBJ2-3; D assignment may be TRBD1 or TRBD2 (6 bases each). The CDR3 covers 15 residues. V was shortened by 0 bases and J by 3 bases, with 11 bases between the two germline ends. CDR1 and CDR2 (germline): SGDLS, YYNGEE. Here the CDR3 reads CASSVGGAGTDTQYF. The CDR3 bases are TGTGCCAGCAGCGTAGGGGGGGCTGGGACAGATACGCAGTATTTT.

The gene calls are TRBV10-3 and TRBJ2-2, with D hard to call. This CDR3 has 15 amino acids. Per germline, CDR1 ENHRY and CDR2 SYGVKD. Trimming shortened V by 3 bases and J by 6 bases, and 14 bases separated the two germline ends. The CDR3 coding sequence is TGTGCCATCAGTGAAAAGGCAGGTATGGCCGGGGAGCTGTTTTTT. The encoded protein is CAISEKAGMAGELFF.

The chain employs TRBV28 and TRBJ1-2, with D tentatively TRBD1 (6 bases). This CDR3 is built from 16 residues. Germline values: CDR1 MDHEN, CDR2 SYDVKM. V was clipped by 5 bases and J by 2 bases, with 18 bases between them. The CDR3 DNA reads as TGTGCCAGCAGTCCCCCGACGGGACAAGGGAACTATGGCTACACCTTC. Protein product: CASSPPTGQGNYGYTF.

This chain connects TRBV7-9 to TRBJ2-5, with D possibly matching TRBD2 (6 bases). CDR1 SEHNR and CDR2 FQNEAQ come from the germline V gene (reference sequence). Trimming took off 3 bases at V and 6 bases at J, with 14 bases between the two ends. The CDR3 spans 14 residues. The CDR3 region has the DNA TGTGCCAGCAGCTTGATGGGCGGGGCCCAGACCCAGTACTTC. As protein: CASSLMGGAQTQYF.

CDR3 sequence: CASSLWTRDYNEQFF. For the CDR3, the DNA is TGTGCCAGCAGCCTCTGGACTAGGGATTACAATGAGCAGTTCTTC. The rearrangement links TRBV7-9 to TRBJ2-1, with 7 bases aligning to TRBD2. Germline-derived CDR1 and CDR2 are SEHNR and FQNEAQ (reference sequence). The CDR3 extends over 15 amino acids. Unmatched junction bases numbered 8, after V lost 5 bases and J lost 4 bases.

The chain recombines TRBV5-1 with TRBJ2-3, with D perhaps matching TRBD1 or TRBD2 (5 bases each). CDR1 is SGHRS and CDR2 is YFSETQ in the germline V gene. V was pared by 4 bases and J by 3 bases, with 21 bases between. The CDR3 totals 17 residues. CDR3 DNA sequence: TGCGCCAGCAGCCCCCGACCCGGACACACGGGGACAGATACGCAGTATTTT. This codes for CASSPRPGHTGTDTQYF.

The CDR3: CASTSSQRTEAFF. The CDR3 DNA follows: TGTGCCAGCACATCGAGCCAGAGAACTGAAGCTTTCTTT. V is TRBV7-2 and J is TRBJ1-1; no clear D. From germline, CDR1 is SGHTA and CDR2 FQGNSA. Trimming took 7 bases from V and 5 from J, leaving 14 bases between them. The CDR3 contains 13 residues. The variable domain in full, with the rest retrieved from reference TRBV7-2 and TRBJ1-1, is GAGVSQSPSNKVTEKGKDVELRCDPISGHTALYWYRQSLGQGLEFLIYFQGNSAPDKSGLPSDRFSAERTGGSVSTLTIQRTQQEDSAVYLCASTSSQRTEAFFGQGTRLTVV.

This clone was recorded only once. The genes are TRBV15 and TRBJ1-1, with TRBD1 as a possible D gene (5 bases). Germline values: CDR1 LNHNV, CDR2 YYDKDF (reference sequence). The CDR3 contains 20 residues. V was clipped by 3 bases and J by 4 bases, with 30 bases between them. The CDR3 here is CATSSPDPEAGLKGSTEAFF. CDR3 sequence (DNA): TGTGCCACCAGCAGCCCCGACCCGGAGGCAGGGCTAAAAGGTAGCACTGAAGCTTTCTTT.

The chain carries TRBV4-2 and TRBJ2-6, with D possibly TRBD1 on 5 matching bases. CDR3 length: 16 amino acids. V shed 0 bases and J shed 0 bases, with 6 bases lying between them. The V gene's germline CDR1 is LGHNA and CDR2 YNFKEQ. CDR3 residues: CASSQDRDSGANVLTF. The CDR3 coding sequence is TGTGCCAGCAGCCAAGACAGGGACTCTGGGGCCAACGTCCTGACTTTC.

This chain uses TRBV28 with TRBJ2-7; 12 bases are shared with TRBD1. Germline CDR1 reads MDHEN; CDR2 reads SYDVKM. This CDR3 comprises 14 residues. Losses at the gene ends were 8 bases for V and 5 bases for J; bases not matched to a gene: 7. CDR3 DNA sequence: TGTGCCAGCGGCTCCGGGACAGGGGGCCACGAGCAGTACTTC. This gives the protein CASGSGTGGHEQYF.

CDR3 amino acids: CASSQLAGGSTDTQYF. As DNA, the CDR3 is TGTGCCAGCAGTCAACTAGCGGGAGGTTCCACAGATACGCAGTATTTT. This chain connects TRBV27 to TRBJ2-3; TRBD2 agrees at 12 bases. The CDR3 loop spans 16 amino acids. J lost 2 bases, V lost 5 bases, and 5 bases had no gene match. CDR1 and CDR2 from the germline V gene are MNHEY and SMNVEV (reference sequence).